A selection of T cell receptor beta chains follows, all from one sample in a study of T cells in Graves' hyperthyroidism and ophthalmopathy. In TCRdb, the multiplex PCR reads were re-called with MiXCR into one record per CDR3 protein. The sample yields 300,000 or so distinct CDR3 sequences, approximately 15% seen once. The sample consisted of blood. These receptor sequences come from an older woman with Graves' ophthalmopathy. Each CDR3 is given with its conserved first and last residue. Each record gives: D gene, J gene, clone size, V gene, CDR3 length, CDR3 DNA, CDR3 protein. A D gene is named only where the DNA matches it firmly. Only part of the rows carry a size: once, few, many, or a class if the clone is expanded.

. | TRBJ2-3 | few | TRBV5-1 | 14 | TGCGCCAGCAGACAGACGGACTACACAGATACGCAGTATTTT | CASRQTDYTDTQYF
TRBD1 | TRBJ1-6 | many | TRBV2 | 14 | TGTGCCAGCAGTGGACAGGGTGGGGACTCACCCCTCCACTTT | CASSGQGGDSPLHF
TRBD1 | TRBJ2-5 | many | TRBV18 | 16 | TGTGCCAGCTCACCACAGGGACAGGGCGGTCAAGAGACCCAGTACTTC | CASSPQGQGGQETQYF
. | TRBJ1-6 | . | TRBV5-1 | 13 | TGCGCCAGCACTTTGAATCCGAATTCACCCCTCCACTTT | CASTLNPNSPLHF
. | TRBJ1-4 | many | TRBV20-1 | 11 | TGCAGTTTCAAGAGGGATGAAAAACTGTTTTTT | CSFKRDEKLFF
TRBD2 | TRBJ2-1 | . | TRBV4-2 | 15 | TGTGCCAGCAGCCACGAGACTAGCGGGATGGGTGAGCAGTTCTTC | CASSHETSGMGEQFF
. | TRBJ2-5 | many | TRBV5-5 | 14 | TGTGCCAGCAGCTCCGGGACTTTCCAAGAGACCCAGTACTTC | CASSSGTFQETQYF
. | TRBJ2-7 | many | TRBV7-3 | 15 | TGTGCCAGCAGCTTGTCGGGATCGAGCTCCTACGAGCAGTACTTC | CASSLSGSSSYEQYF
. | TRBJ2-7 | many | TRBV6-1 | 13 | TGTGCCAGCACACAACAGGGTAGGGAAGAGCAGTACTTC | CASTQQGREEQYF
TRBD2 | TRBJ2-3 | . | TRBV11-2 | 16 | TGTGCCAGCAGCCTTTCTAGCGGGAGGGCCGCTGATACGCAGTATTTT | CASSLSSGRAADTQYF
. | TRBJ2-5 | many | TRBV27 | 14 | TGTGCCAGCAGGAGGGACTTGGCACAAGAGACCCAGTACTTC | CASRRDLAQETQYF
. | TRBJ2-6 | . | TRBV2 | 15 | TGTGCCAGCAGTGAGGGGCCGGCTGGGGCCAACGTCCTGACTTTC | CASSEGPAGANVLTF
. | TRBJ2-3 | . | TRBV7-9 | 15 | TGTGCCAGCAGCTTAGTGGTCCAGAACACAGATACGCAGTATTTT | CASSLVVQNTDTQYF
TRBD2 | TRBJ2-7 | few | TRBV6-2/TRBV6-3 | 15 | TGTGCCAGCAGGCCGACTAGCGGGAGGGCCGGGGAGCAGTACTTC | CASRPTSGRAGEQYF
. | TRBJ2-4 | few | TRBV19 | 17 | TGTGCCAGTAGTATGGACAGTGGTTATCTAGCCAAAAACATTCAGTACTTC | CASSMDSGYLAKNIQYF
TRBD2 | TRBJ2-1 | . | TRBV11-2 | 14 | TGTGCCAGCAGCCCCGGGGTAGCGGGAGATGAGCAGTTCTTC | CASSPGVAGDEQFF
. | TRBJ2-1 | many | TRBV11-2 | 13 | TGTGCCAGCAGCTTAGATAGAGGGGGTGAGCAGTTCTTC | CASSLDRGGEQFF
. | TRBJ1-1 | many | TRBV20-1 | 14 | TGCAGTGCTAGCCCAACAGTTTACAACACTGAAGCTTTCTTT | CSASPTVYNTEAFF
. | TRBJ2-5 | few | TRBV10-3 | 13 | TGTGCCATCAGTGCAGTATCCCAAGAGACCCAGTACTTC | CAISAVSQETQYF
TRBD1 | TRBJ1-2 | few | TRBV4-3 | 15 | TGCGCCAGCAGCCAAGGTGGACAGGTTAACTATGGCTACACCTTC | CASSQGGQVNYGYTF
. | TRBJ2-1 | many | TRBV6-1 | 13 | TGTGCCAGCAGAAACGACAGGTACAATGAGCAGTTCTTC | CASRNDRYNEQFF
. | TRBJ2-1 | many | TRBV12-3/TRBV12-4 | 15 | TGTGCCAGCAGTAGGAGACAGAGCTCCTACAATGAGCAGTTCTTC | CASSRRQSSYNEQFF
. | TRBJ2-1 | . | TRBV15 | 14 | TGTGCCACCAGCAGAGATCGGGCCGACAATGAGCAGTTCTTC | CATSRDRADNEQFF
. | TRBJ1-6 | few | TRBV5-1 | 14 | TGCGCCAGCAGCTTGGAGTATAGTAATTCACCCCTCCACTTT | CASSLEYSNSPLHF
TRBD2 | TRBJ2-5 | . | TRBV7-9 | 15 | TGTGCCAGCAGCTTAGGGGCGGGAGGGCAGAAGACCCAGTACTTC | CASSLGAGGQKTQYF
TRBD2 | TRBJ2-7 | . | TRBV20-1 | 14 | TGCAGTGCCGAACCGGGAGGGCAGGTTGTAGGGCAGTACTTC | CSAEPGGQVVGQYF
. | TRBJ1-5 | many | TRBV5-1 | 14 | TGCGCCAGCAGCTTAGATGGGATGGATCAGCCCCAGCATTTT | CASSLDGMDQPQHF
. | TRBJ1-1 | many | TRBV10-3 | 15 | TGTGCCATCAGGGGGGCATACGAAATTGGCACTGAAGCTTTCTTT | CAIRGAYEIGTEAFF
TRBD2 | TRBJ2-5 | many | TRBV11-2 | 14 | TGTGCCAGCAGCTTAGAGGCTAGCGGGGAGACCCAGTACTTC | CASSLEASGETQYF
. | TRBJ1-5 | few | TRBV10-1 | 18 | TGCGCCACCGGAGGCAGGGCAGGGAGAAGGTATAGCAATCAGCCCCAGCATTTT | CATGGRAGRRYSNQPQHF
. | TRBJ1-1 | . | TRBV19 | 16 | TGTGCCAGTAGTATAGATGGTCTGTCAATGAACACTGAAGCTTTCTTT | CASSIDGLSMNTEAFF
TRBD1 | TRBJ2-1 | many | TRBV9 | 15 | TGTGCCAGCAGCCCCGGGACAGGACCATACAATGAGCAGTTCTTC | CASSPGTGPYNEQFF
TRBD2 | TRBJ2-2 | few | TRBV27 | 14 | TGTGCCAGCAGCGGGGGGGGGCGTTACGGGGAGCTGTTTTTT | CASSGGGRYGELFF
. | TRBJ2-7 | many | TRBV4-3 | 15 | TGCGCCAGCAGCCAAGAGGGGGCGGGCCTCCACGAGCAGTACTTC | CASSQEGAGLHEQYF
. | TRBJ1-6 | few | TRBV12-3/TRBV12-4 | 13 | TGTGCCAGCAACCTGGGAGGGAATTCACCCCTCCACTTT | CASNLGGNSPLHF
TRBD1 | TRBJ1-2 | . | TRBV5-1 | 14 | TGCGCCAGCAGACCTGCCGACAGGGGCGTTGGCTACACCTTC | CASRPADRGVGYTF
TRBD1 | TRBJ2-7 | . | TRBV10-1 | 15 | TGCGCCAGCAGCGATGGGACAGGTCTCCTTGACGAGCAGTACTTC | CASSDGTGLLDEQYF
TRBD1 | TRBJ1-6 | . | TRBV3-1 | 15 | TGTGCCAGCCGACAGGGTAGGATTGTGGGTTCACCCCTCCACTTT | CASRQGRIVGSPLHF
. | TRBJ1-6 | . | TRBV3-1 | 15 | TGTGCCAGCAGCCAAGAGGGGGGACGGTGGTCACCCCTCCACTTT | CASSQEGGRWSPLHF
. | TRBJ2-3 | many | TRBV5-1 | 15 | TGCGCCAGCAGCTTGGACGTGGGGGTCACAGATACGCAGTATTTT | CASSLDVGVTDTQYF
TRBD1 | TRBJ2-7 | many | TRBV6-2/TRBV6-3 | 16 | TGTGCCAGCAGATCCCGGGACAGGGTTTGGTCCTACGAGCAGTACTTC | CASRSRDRVWSYEQYF
. | TRBJ1-2 | few | TRBV6-8 | 13 | TGTGCCAGCAGTTACGTAGGGCCTGGTGGCTACACCTTC | CASSYVGPGGYTF
TRBD2 | TRBJ2-7 | few | TRBV2 | 15 | TGTGCCAGCAGTCCGGGGGGGAGTAACTCCTACGAGCAGTACTTC | CASSPGGSNSYEQYF
. | TRBJ2-1 | . | TRBV9 | 13 | TGTGCCAGCAGCGTGCATGCCTACAATGAGCAGTTCTTC | CASSVHAYNEQFF
. | TRBJ2-5 | few | TRBV5-1 | 14 | TGCGCCAGCAGCTTGGGGCAGCAAGGGGAGACCCAGTACTTC | CASSLGQQGETQYF
TRBD1 | TRBJ2-1 | many | TRBV5-8 | 15 | TGTGCCAGCAGCTTCGGGACAGGGTCCTACAATGAGCAGTTCTTC | CASSFGTGSYNEQFF
. | TRBJ1-1 | . | TRBV28 | 14 | TGTGCCAGCAGTTTTAAGCTACGGAACACTGAAGCTTTCTTT | CASSFKLRNTEAFF
. | TRBJ2-7 | . | TRBV2 | 12 | TGTGCCAGCAAAGGGTACTCCTACGAGCAGTACTTC | CASKGYSYEQYF
TRBD2 | TRBJ2-7 | . | TRBV20-1 | 16 | TGCAGTGCAAACCTACTAGCGGGGGAGCACTCCTACGAGCAGTACTTC | CSANLLAGEHSYEQYF
TRBD2 | TRBJ2-7 | few | TRBV5-1 | 15 | TGCGCCAGCAGCCCTAGGACTAGGCGAGTCTACGAGCAGTACTTC | CASSPRTRRVYEQYF
. | TRBJ1-1 | few | TRBV5-1 | 15 | TGCGCCAGCAGCTTGGGTACAGGGAAGGACACTGAAGCTTTCTTT | CASSLGTGKDTEAFF